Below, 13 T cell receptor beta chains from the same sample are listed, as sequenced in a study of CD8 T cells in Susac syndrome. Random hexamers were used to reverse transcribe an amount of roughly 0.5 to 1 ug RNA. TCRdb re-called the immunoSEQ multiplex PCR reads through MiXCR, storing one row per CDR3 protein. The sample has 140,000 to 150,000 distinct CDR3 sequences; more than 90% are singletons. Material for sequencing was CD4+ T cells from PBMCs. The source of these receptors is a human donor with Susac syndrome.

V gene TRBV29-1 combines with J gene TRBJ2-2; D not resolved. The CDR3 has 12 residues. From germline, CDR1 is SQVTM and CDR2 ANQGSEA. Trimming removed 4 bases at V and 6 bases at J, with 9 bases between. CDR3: CSVGVLAGELFF. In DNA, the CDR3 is TGCAGCGTTGGGGTCTTGGCCGGGGAGCTGTTTTTT.

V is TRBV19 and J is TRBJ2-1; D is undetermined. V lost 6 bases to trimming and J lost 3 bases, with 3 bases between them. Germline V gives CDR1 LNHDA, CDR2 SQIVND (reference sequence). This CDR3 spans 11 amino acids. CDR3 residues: CASRDYNEQFF. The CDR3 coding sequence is TGTGCCAGTAGGGACTACAATGAGCAGTTCTTC. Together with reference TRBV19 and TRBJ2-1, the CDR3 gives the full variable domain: DGGITQSPKYLFRKEGQNVTLSCEQNLNHDAMYWYRQDPGQGLRLIYYSQIVNDFQKGDIAEGYSVSREKKESFPLTVTSAQKNPTAFYLCASRDYNEQFFGPGTRLTVL.

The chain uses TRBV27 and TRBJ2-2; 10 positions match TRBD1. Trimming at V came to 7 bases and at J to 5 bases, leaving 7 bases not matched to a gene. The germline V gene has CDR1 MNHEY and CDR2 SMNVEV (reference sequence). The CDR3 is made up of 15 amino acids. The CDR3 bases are TGTGCCAGCACCCCGACAGGGGGCCGTACCGGGGAGCTGTTTTTT. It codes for CASTPTGGRTGELFF.

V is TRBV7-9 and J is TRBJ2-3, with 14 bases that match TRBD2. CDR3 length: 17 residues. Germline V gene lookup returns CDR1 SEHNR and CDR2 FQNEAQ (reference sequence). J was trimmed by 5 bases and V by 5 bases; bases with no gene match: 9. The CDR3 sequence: CASSQPGLAGVIDTQYF. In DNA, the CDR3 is TGTGCCAGCAGCCAACCGGGACTAGCGGGAGTGATAGATACGCAGTATTTT.

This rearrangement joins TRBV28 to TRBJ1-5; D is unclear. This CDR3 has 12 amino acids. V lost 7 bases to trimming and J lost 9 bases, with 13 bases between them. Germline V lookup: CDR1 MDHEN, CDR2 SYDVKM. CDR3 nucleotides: TGTGCCAGCAAGCCCGGGGATCGGCCCCAGCATTTT. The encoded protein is CASKPGDRPQHF. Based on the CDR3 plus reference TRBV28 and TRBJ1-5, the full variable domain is DVKVTQSSRYLVKRTGEKVFLECVQDMDHENMFWYRQDPGLGLRLIYFSYDVKMKEKGDIPEGYSVSREKKERFSLILESASTNQTSMYLCASKPGDRPQHFGDGTRLSIL.

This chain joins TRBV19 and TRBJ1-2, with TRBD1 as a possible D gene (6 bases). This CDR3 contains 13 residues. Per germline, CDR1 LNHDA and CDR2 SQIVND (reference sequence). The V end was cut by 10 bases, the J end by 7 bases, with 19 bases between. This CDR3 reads CATSGQLLRGYTF. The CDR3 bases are TGTGCCACCTCTGGACAGCTCCTCCGTGGCTACACCTTC.

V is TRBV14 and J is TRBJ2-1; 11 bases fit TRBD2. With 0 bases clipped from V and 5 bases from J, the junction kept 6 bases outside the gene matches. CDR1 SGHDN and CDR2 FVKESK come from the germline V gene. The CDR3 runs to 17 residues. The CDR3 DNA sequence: TGTGCCAGCAGCCAAGACTGGGGACTAGCGGTGAACAATGAGCAGTTCTTC. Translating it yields CASSQDWGLAVNNEQFF.

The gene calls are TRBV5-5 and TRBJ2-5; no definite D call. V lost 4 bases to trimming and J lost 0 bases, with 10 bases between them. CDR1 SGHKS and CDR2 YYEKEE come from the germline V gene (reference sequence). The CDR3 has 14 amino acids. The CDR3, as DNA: TGTGCCAGCAGCCCCCGCCGGGACCAAGAGACCCAGTACTTC. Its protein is CASSPRRDQETQYF.

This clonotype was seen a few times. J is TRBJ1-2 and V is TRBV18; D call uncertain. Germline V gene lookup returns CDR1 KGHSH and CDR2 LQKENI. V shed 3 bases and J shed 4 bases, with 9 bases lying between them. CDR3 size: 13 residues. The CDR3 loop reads CASSPSTGYGYTF. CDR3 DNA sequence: TGTGCCAGCTCACCTTCGACGGGCTATGGCTACACCTTC.

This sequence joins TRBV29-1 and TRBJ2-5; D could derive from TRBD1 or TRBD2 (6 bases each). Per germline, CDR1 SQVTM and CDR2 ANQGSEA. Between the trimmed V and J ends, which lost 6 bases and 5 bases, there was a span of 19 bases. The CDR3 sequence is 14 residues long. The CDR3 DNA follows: TGCAGCGTCCTCCCCGGGGGCCTGGGGGAGACCCAGTACTTC. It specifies CSVLPGGLGETQYF.

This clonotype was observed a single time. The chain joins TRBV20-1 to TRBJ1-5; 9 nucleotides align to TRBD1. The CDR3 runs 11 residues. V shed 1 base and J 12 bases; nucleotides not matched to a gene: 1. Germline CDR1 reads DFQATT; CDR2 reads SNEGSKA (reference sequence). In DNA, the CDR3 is TGCAGTGCTAGAGGGGGACAGGGCCAGCATTTT. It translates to CSARGGQGQHF.

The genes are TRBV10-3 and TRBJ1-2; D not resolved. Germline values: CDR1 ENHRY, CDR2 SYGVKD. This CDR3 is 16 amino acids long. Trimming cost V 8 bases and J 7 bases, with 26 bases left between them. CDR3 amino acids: CAIWEPGLAEDGGYTF. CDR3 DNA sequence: TGTGCCATCTGGGAACCGGGCCTGGCGGAAGATGGTGGCTACACCTTC.

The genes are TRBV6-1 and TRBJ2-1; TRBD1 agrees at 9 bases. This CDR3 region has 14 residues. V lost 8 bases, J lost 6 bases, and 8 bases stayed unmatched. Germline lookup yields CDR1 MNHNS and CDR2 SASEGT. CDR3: CASSLLDRGNEQFF. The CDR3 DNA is TGTGCCAGCTCTCTCTTGGACAGGGGCAATGAGCAGTTCTTC.